The clone carrying this T cell receptor beta chain was detected many times. Its target is not known. This entry comes from a study of post-analysis software for immune sequencing data. Per germline, CDR1 KGHDR and CDR2 SFDVKD. The CDR3 contains 15 residues. V was trimmed by 2 bases and J by 0 bases, leaving 4 bases between them. Broader study findings: Comparison of patients with controls showed a handful of TRBV segments more frequent in patients, TRBV5-6, TRBV5-1 and TRBV20-1 among them. Strong co-clustering by F measure linked samples that shared a preparation batch.

Unique molecular identifiers were built into the TCR beta cDNA libraries. TCRdb re-analysed the PCR reads in MiXCR, keeping a single row per CDR3 protein. The sample contains around 260,000 distinct CDR3 sequences, 35% to 40% of which appear only once. The receptor was isolated from a girl aged 5 to 17 with multiple sclerosis. The specimen sequenced was blood. V usage is TRBV24-1 and J usage is TRBJ2-6; D is unclear. CDR3 sequence (DNA): TGTGCCACCAGTGATTCGGGCTCTGGGGCCAACGTCCTGACTTTC. The encoded protein is CATSDSGSGANVLTF.